This T cell receptor beta chain was profiled in a study of T cell responses to AZD1222 COVID-19 vaccine. Whole-study results and caveats: The sample set comprised mostly white British donors with more females, and clonal diversity was possibly underestimated. Repertoires were obtained solely post-peak T cell response. At study baseline, merely five or six AZD1222 recipients were seropositive.

In the case of this clone: Its target is not known.

Using immunoSEQ multiplex PCR, the repertoire was profiled, and TCRdb retains in-frame clones only, with some absent. This repertoire shows around 99,000 clones, more than 75% found once; its top ten account for 22%. Germline V gene data show CDR1 as LGHDT and CDR2 as YNNKEL (reference sequence). This CDR3 comprises 14 residues. V lost 5 bases, J lost 4 bases, and 1 base stayed unmatched. The chain couples TRBV3-1 (or the pseudogene TRBV3-2) to TRBJ2-5; 13 nucleotides agree with TRBD2. The TCR originated in an adult in good health. Sequencing was performed on peripheral blood, taken on day 0 of AZD1222 vaccination. In DNA, the CDR3 is TGTGCCAGCAGCTGGACTAGCGGGGGAGAGACCCAGTACTTC. Translated, it gives CASSWTSGGETQYF.